The 26 T cell receptor beta chains below come from one sample, sequenced in a study of blood T cell repertoires in COVID-19 (dated by TCRdb to about 2020). The library was generated by the immunoSEQ multiplex PCR assay. The clones in this table, taken by TCRdb from immuneACCESS, are in-frame only. Not every clone is retained; where verified, under half of the shortfall comes from an unresolved V gene, and the cause of the rest is unknown. Present in this sample are some 430,000 clones, 90% of which were seen just once. Together, the top ten hold about 0.57% of the sample. Specimen: PBMCs or T cells enriched from blood (not recorded which). Source of these receptors: a young man who had recovered from COVID-19.

A single count supports this clone. This chain uses TRBV27 with TRBJ1-3; 12 bases are a match to TRBD1. J was trimmed by 2 bases and V by 5 bases; bases with no gene match: 4. There are 16 residues in the CDR3. Germline CDR1 and CDR2: MNHEY and SMNVEV (reference sequence). CDR3 amino acids: CASSPGQGAAGNTIYF. CDR3 bases: TGTGCCAGCAGTCCGGGACAGGGGGCCGCTGGAAACACCATATATTTT.

V and J are TRBV7-9 and TRBJ2-1; TRBD1 matches 7 bases. The CDR3 is 16 residues long. V lost 4 bases to trimming and J lost 2 bases; unmatched junction nucleotides: 8. CDR1 and CDR2 from the germline V gene are SEHNR and FQNEAQ (reference sequence). The CDR3 spells CASSSRQGQTYNEQFF. The CDR3 region has the DNA TGTGCCAGCAGCTCCCGACAGGGTCAGACCTACAATGAGCAGTTCTTC.

The V gene is TRBV28, the J gene TRBJ2-7; tentative D call: TRBD2 (6 bases). Germline CDR1 reads MDHEN; CDR2 reads SYDVKM. Trimming pared 3 bases from V and 5 bases from J, leaving 14 bases between. This CDR3 contains 14 residues. This chain's CDR3 is CASSFSGTRNEQYF. CDR3 bases: TGTGCCAGCAGTTTTAGCGGTACCCGGAACGAGCAGTACTTC.

The chain recombines TRBV24-1 with TRBJ1-2; 9 bases fit TRBD1. The CDR3 is made up of 15 amino acids. V shed 4 bases and J 4 bases; nucleotides not matched to a gene: 6. The V gene's germline CDR1 is KGHDR and CDR2 SFDVKD. CDR3 loop: CATSEGGQGAYGYTF. The CDR3 DNA is TGTGCCACCAGTGAAGGGGGACAGGGAGCCTATGGCTACACCTTC.

V is TRBV10-3 and J is TRBJ1-5; the D is unclear. The germline V gene has CDR1 ENHRY and CDR2 SYGVKD. The V gene lost 0 bases and the J gene lost 6 bases, with 6 bases spanning the gap. The length of the CDR3 is 13 residues. Here the CDR3 DNA reads TGTGCCATCAGTGAGTCTACAGTTCAGCCCCAGCATTTT. It is translated as CAISESTVQPQHF.

The J gene is TRBJ1-1, the V gene TRBV6-5; the match to TRBD1 covers 9 bases. Germline lookup yields CDR1 MNHEY and CDR2 SVGAGI. V trimming: 7 bases; J trimming: 7 bases; junction bases outside the gene matches: 7. CDR3 length equals 13 residues. CDR3 coding DNA: TGTGCCAGCACCCTAACAGGGGGCGGTGAAGCTTTCTTT. It yields the protein CASTLTGGGEAFF.

The V gene is TRBV15, the J gene TRBJ1-4; 7 bases fit TRBD1. With V trimmed by 4 bases and J by 4 bases, 3 bases remained unmatched. Germline V lookup: CDR1 LNHNV, CDR2 YYDKDF (reference sequence). The CDR3 contains 14 residues. The CDR3 DNA reads as TGTGCCACCAGCACGACAGGGAGTAATGAAAAACTGTTTTTT. This sequence encodes CATSTTGSNEKLFF.

This clone was seen a few times. V gene TRBV28 combines with J gene TRBJ1-5; TRBD1 might be the D (6 bases). Deletions cut 8 bases from V and 1 base from J, with 12 bases between. From germline, CDR1 is MDHEN and CDR2 SYDVKM. The CDR3 covers 14 residues. CDR3 residues: CASVGGLSNQPQHF. CDR3 bases: TGTGCCAGCGTGGGGGGGCTCAGCAATCAGCCCCAGCATTTT.

The V and J genes are TRBV7-9 and TRBJ2-5; D may be TRBD2 (6 bases). Germline assignment: CDR1 SEHNR and CDR2 FQNEAQ (reference sequence). This CDR3 region has 11 residues. Trimming removed 8 bases from V and 2 bases from J, with 6 bases in between. CDR3 in DNA: TGTGCCAGCGGGACTCAAGAGACCCAGTACTTC. Protein product: CASGTQETQYF.

This chain connects TRBV11-2 to TRBJ1-2, with D possibly TRBD1 on 6 matching bases. The germline V gene has CDR1 SGHAT and CDR2 FQNNGV. V dropped 3 bases and J dropped 9 bases, with 11 bases sitting between them. CDR3 length: 12 amino acids. CDR3 nucleotides: TGTGCCAGCAGCTTTAAACAGGGAAGCTACACCTTC. Amino acid sequence: CASSFKQGSYTF.

V usage is TRBV4-1 and J usage is TRBJ1-1; the D is unclear. CDR1 is MGHRA and CDR2 is YSYEKL in the germline V gene. The germline V and J ends were trimmed by 2 bases and 1 base, with 8 bases remaining between them. This CDR3 is built from 14 residues. The CDR3 loop is CASSQPGTNTEAFF. DNA of the CDR3: TGCGCCAGCAGCCAACCGGGAACGAACACTGAAGCTTTCTTT.

The genes are TRBV24-1 and TRBJ2-2; TRBD2 aligns across 10 bases. V shed 9 bases and J 1 base; nucleotides not matched to a gene: 4. This CDR3 has 15 residues. CDR1 KGHDR and CDR2 SFDVKD come from the germline V gene. CDR3 nucleotides: TGTGCCACCCTCAGCGGGAGGGGGAACACCGGGGAGCTGTTTTTT. It translates to CATLSGRGNTGELFF.

The chain is built from TRBV3-1 (or the pseudogene TRBV3-2) and TRBJ2-1; 10 positions agree with TRBD2. J gave up 4 bases and V 8 bases, and 5 bases lay outside the gene matches. This CDR3 has 14 residues. Germline lookup yields CDR1 LGHDT and CDR2 YNNKEL (reference sequence). The CDR3 region is CASGLAGGYNEQFF. The CDR3 DNA follows: TGTGCCAGCGGTTTAGCGGGGGGTTACAATGAGCAGTTCTTC.

The V and J genes are TRBV2 and TRBJ2-5; tentative D call: TRBD2 (5 bases). The CDR3 consists of 13 residues. Germline V gene data show CDR1 as SNHLY and CDR2 as FYNNEI. Trimming took off 7 bases at V and 2 bases at J, with 11 bases between the two ends. CDR3 sequence: CASMTGIQETQYF. CDR3 bases: TGTGCCAGCATGACGGGGATACAAGAGACCCAGTACTTC.

The rearrangement links TRBV7-9 to TRBJ1-4, with D perhaps matching TRBD1 (6 bases). This CDR3 contains 15 residues. The germline V gene encodes CDR1 SEHNR and CDR2 FQNEAQ (reference sequence). V was trimmed by 0 bases and J by 4 bases, leaving 9 bases between them. The CDR3 DNA reads as TGTGCCAGCAGCTTAGCGGGACACGGTAATGAAAAACTGTTTTTT. Its translation is CASSLAGHGNEKLFF.

The CDR3 DNA reads TGCGCCAGCAGCCCCCTATCCGGCACTGAAGCTTTCTTT. This encodes CASSPLSGTEAFF. The chain links TRBV5-1 to TRBJ1-1; no clear D. The germline V gene has CDR1 SGHRS and CDR2 YFSETQ. The V end was cut by 4 bases, the J end by 4 bases, with 11 bases between. This CDR3 is built from 13 residues. Full variable domain (rest looked up from reference TRBV5-1 and TRBJ1-1): KAGVTQTPRYLIKTRGQQVTLSCSPISGHRSVSWYQQTPGQGLQFLFEYFSETQRNKGNFPGRFSGRQFSNSRSEMNVSTLELGDSALYLCASSPLSGTEAFFGQGTRLTVV.

This clone was picked up a small number of times. Other nucleotide sequences in the sample specify the same CDR3. This sequence joins TRBV18 and TRBJ1-5; 9 bases line up with TRBD1. The CDR3 runs 14 residues. Germline loops: CDR1 KGHSH, CDR2 LQKENI. V lost 3 bases to trimming and J lost 7 bases; unmatched junction nucleotides: 4. Here the CDR3 DNA reads TGTGCCAGCTCACCCGGGACAGGGAGCCAGCCCCAGCATTTT. It codes for CASSPGTGSQPQHF.

V is TRBV2 and J is TRBJ1-1; tentatively, D is TRBD1 (6 bases). Germline-derived CDR1 and CDR2 are SNHLY and FYNNEI. The CDR3 contains 13 residues. The germline V and J ends were trimmed by 10 bases and 0 bases, with 12 bases remaining between them. The CDR3 is CATIGQMNTEAFF. CDR3 nucleotides: TGTGCCACGATCGGACAGATGAACACTGAAGCTTTCTTT.

The chain combines TRBV20-1 with TRBJ2-1; TRBD2 agrees at 8 bases. There are 11 residues in the CDR3. The germline V gene encodes CDR1 DFQATT and CDR2 SNEGSKA (reference sequence). The V gene end was trimmed by 5 bases and the J gene end by 13 bases; junction bases not matched to a gene: 7. The CDR3 region is CSAPAGAYQFF. CDR3 DNA: TGCAGTGCTCCAGCGGGAGCATACCAGTTCTTC.

The CDR3 loop is CASSLGSPGGNTEAFF. CDR3 DNA: TGTGCCAGCAGCTTAGGAAGCCCGGGAGGGAACACTGAAGCTTTCTTT. This chain links TRBV7-8 with TRBJ1-1; the D is unclear. This CDR3 contains 16 residues. V was cut by 1 base and J by 1 base, with 13 bases left in between. CDR1 and CDR2 (germline): SGHVS, FQNEAQ.

The rearrangement links TRBV7-9 to TRBJ1-1, with 8 bases fitting TRBD1. The CDR3 loop spans 14 amino acids. Trimming at V came to 7 bases and at J to 0 bases, leaving 4 bases not matched to a gene. Germline CDR1 reads SEHNR; CDR2 reads FQNEAQ (reference sequence). The CDR3 here is CASTMDRVNTEAFF. The CDR3 region has the DNA TGTGCCAGCACCATGGACAGGGTGAACACTGAAGCTTTCTTT.

The CDR3 DNA follows: TGTGCCAGCAGCTTAGATCTAGCGGGAAGCACAGATACGCAGTATTTT. Amino acid sequence: CASSLDLAGSTDTQYF. The V call is TRBV7-2, the J call TRBJ2-3; 9 positions match TRBD2. Germline V gives CDR1 SGHTA, CDR2 FQGNSA. The CDR3 contains 16 residues. The J segment lost 0 bases and the V segment lost 1 base, leaving 2 bases of the junction unmatched.

The gene calls are TRBV3-1 (or the pseudogene TRBV3-2) and TRBJ1-2, with D unresolved. The V gene lost 0 bases and the J gene lost 5 bases, with 7 bases spanning the gap. From germline, CDR1 is LGHDT and CDR2 YNNKEL (reference sequence). The CDR3 length is 13 residues. This chain's CDR3 is CASSQEADYGYTF. CDR3 DNA: TGTGCCAGCAGCCAAGAGGCCGATTATGGCTACACCTTC.

This chain joins TRBV7-2 and TRBJ2-1; 10 positions agree with TRBD2. Germline-derived CDR1 and CDR2 are SGHTA and FQGNSA. The V segment lost 2 bases and the J segment 7 bases; nucleotides outside the gene matches: 5. This CDR3 region has 15 residues. CDR3 loop: CASSLSGRGSNEQFF. DNA of the CDR3: TGTGCCAGCAGCTTAAGCGGGAGGGGCTCGAATGAGCAGTTCTTC.

The chain uses TRBV5-1 and TRBJ2-3; 10 bases map to TRBD2. Germline CDR1 is SGHRS and CDR2 is YFSETQ. This CDR3 region has 17 residues. V was clipped by 4 bases and J by 4 bases; unmatched bases: 12. The CDR3, as DNA: TGCGCCAGCAGCCAGGGACTAGCGCCTACAGCGGCAGATACGCAGTATTTT. Protein sequence: CASSQGLAPTAADTQYF.

This clone was counted a single time. The genes are TRBV12-3 or TRBV12-4 and TRBJ2-7; D is undetermined. This CDR3 spans 12 amino acids. V was cut by 9 bases and J by 6 bases, with 15 bases left in between. Here the CDR3 reads CASLEFLGEQYF. CDR3 coding DNA: TGTGCCAGTTTGGAGTTCTTAGGCGAGCAGTACTTC.